This TCR beta chain is from a study of spatial heterogeneity in lung cancer. In the study overall: Researchers sequenced follow-up PBMC samples if they had them, and these came a median of roughly two years after resection. Each time, sequencing found more beta-chain sequences than alpha-chain sequences. General study points: At tumor resection, ubiquitous expanded TCRs were detected in blood more often than later.

Germline V gene sequence: CDR1 SGHAT, CDR2 FQNNGV. Trimming stripped 1 base from V and 3 bases from J, with 11 bases between. The CDR3 loop spans 15 amino acids. TCRdb processed the 5' RACE reads anew with MiXCR; each CDR3 protein has one entry. Of around 110,000 distinct CDR3 sequences detected, roughly an eighth appear once; the ten largest clones hold around 17%. The sample holds a few counts of this clonotype. Its antigen is unknown. Time point described: blood at routine non-recurrence follow-up after resection. Material for sequencing was whole RNA from tumor, nontumor lung or frozen PBMC, left unsorted.

The source is a male donor with early-stage non-small cell lung cancer. The source was PBMCs, collected at follow-up. V is TRBV11-2 and J is TRBJ2-3; possible D gene TRBD1, 6 bases. The CDR3 bases are TGTGCCAGCAGCTTAGGAGCAGGGGAAACAGATACGCAGTATTTT. Translation gives CASSLGAGETDTQYF.